The entry below describes one TCR beta chain. cDNA molecules, individually, were tagged with unique molecular identifiers. TCRdb analysed the 5' RACE reads with MiXCR anew, one entry per CDR3 protein. The sample records tens of thousands of distinct CDR3 sequences, around 9.3% being singletons. The data belong to a study of early T cells in non-severe SARS-CoV-2 infection. Study-level background: Unsorted whole-blood RNA was sequenced in bulk, leaving chains unpaired.

This CDR3 is 15 amino acids long. Trimming left V 1 base short and J 4 bases short, with 14 bases between. Germline CDR1 SEHNR, CDR2 FQNEAQ (reference sequence). The gene calls are TRBV7-9 and TRBJ2-7, with D perhaps matching TRBD1 (6 bases). The TCR sequence derives from an adult who was a healthcare worker with PCR-confirmed SARS-CoV-2 infection or an uninfected control (not recorded which). Specimen: whole blood, collected at baseline. The CDR3 nucleotides read TGTGCCAGCAGCTTAGACAGGGAGCAACAATACGAGCAGTACTTC. It translates to CASSLDREQQYEQYF.